The T cell receptor beta chain described here comes from a study of T-cell memory formation after mild COVID-19. Study observations and caveats: The finding that pre-infection memory included some responding clones suggested that cross-reactive memory joined.

There are a few counts of this clonotype. The antigen remains undetermined. TCRdb re-derived calls from the 5' RACE reads in MiXCR, one entry per CDR3 protein. The sample lists hundreds of thousands of distinct CDR3 sequences, about 20% occurring once. Germline assignment: CDR1 SGHRS and CDR2 YFSETQ. V lost 1 base, J lost 6 bases, and 12 bases lay in between. The CDR3 is made up of 14 amino acids. V is TRBV5-1 and J is TRBJ2-3; D is uncertain. This receptor was identified in an adult woman who had mild COVID-19 (a few samples of this study predate the infection). Cell type and time point are not known. Sequencing was carried out using PBMCs or a T cell subset sorted from them (not recorded which). CDR3 amino acids: CASSLRVPPDTQYF. The CDR3 DNA reads TGCGCCAGCAGCTTGAGAGTACCTCCGGATACGCAGTATTTT.